This TCR beta chain was observed in a study of technical replicates of blood from a handful of donors. Here immunoSEQ multiplex PCR was the method, and the copy in TCRdb shows in-frame clones only, minus some. The table lists tens of thousands of clones, about 96% of them singletons, with approximately 0.21% in the top ten. The receptor comes from a human donor in good health. Specimen: T cells isolated from PBMCs.

The DNA of the CDR3 is TGTGCCAGCAGCCGGGGACAGACCCGAACTGAAGCTTTCTTT. It codes for CASSRGQTRTEAFF. This chain links TRBV5-4 with TRBJ1-1; 7 bases map to TRBD1. Germline lookup yields CDR1 SGHNT and CDR2 YYREEE (reference sequence). The J segment lost 5 bases and the V segment lost 4 bases, leaving 8 bases of the junction unmatched. This CDR3 is built from 14 residues. Full variable domain (missing parts from reference TRBV5-4 and TRBJ1-1): ETGVTQSPTHLIKTRGQQVTLRCSSQSGHNTVSWYQQALGQGPQFIFQYYREEENGRGNFPPRFSGLQFPNYSSELNVNALELDDSALYLCASSRGQTRTEAFFGQGTRLTVV.